The following is a T cell receptor (beta chain) sequence with its context. The antigen remains unidentified. The table came from immunoSEQ multiplex PCR; TCRdb's copy has only in-frame clones and leaves some out. The table lists about 1.9 million clones, roughly 95% of them singletons. This entry comes from a study of shared clonotypes between healthy human individuals. CD45RO-negative CD8 cells positively selected for CCR7 made up the naive population, which excluded terminally differentiated effector memory CD45RA+ cells. The study's findings and limits: Exclusively blood specimens were collected; tissue repertoires likely differ.

The V end was cut by 0 bases, the J end by 4 bases, with 9 bases between. Germline V gene sequence: CDR1 SGHDN, CDR2 FVKESK. The CDR3 covers 14 residues. This rearrangement joins TRBV14 to TRBJ1-2; D gene unclear. The TCR sequence derives from a man aged 18 to 29 in good health. Some clones in this sample may be carry-over from other donors' samples. Material for sequencing was naive CD8+ T cells from PBMCs. The CDR3 DNA reads TGTGCCAGCAGCCAAGATCTCTCCCCCTATGGCTACACCTTC. Translated: CASSQDLSPYGYTF.